This T cell receptor (beta chain) stems from a study of T cell changes during pregnancy in multiple sclerosis (dated by TCRdb to the late 2010s). With respect to the entire study: The study examined how the T cell repertoire changed over the course of pregnancy in women with multiple sclerosis.

The junction carries 10 bases between V and J, which are trimmed by 6 bases and 4 bases respectively. Taken from the germline V gene, the CDR1 and CDR2 loops are MDHEN and SYDVKM. There are 13 amino acids in the CDR3, from cysteine to phenylalanine inclusive. Left in the record is the CDR3 DNA by itself, 39 bases read in frame from the first base. Worth noting for this clone: The antigen this receptor binds is unknown. No base quality information exists; no much larger clone differs at one position.

The receptor library was made with the immunoSEQ multiplex PCR assay. This immuneACCESS table, as held by TCRdb, lists in-frame sequences with V and J called but not all clones. Of the missing ones, under half trace to an unresolved V gene in checked studies; the others have no known cause. The sample includes about 87,000 clones, with 90% to 95% observed a single time. Of the sample, less than 1.5% is held by the ten largest clones. The sample in question was peripheral blood, obtained in the third trimester of pregnancy. The chain uses TRBV28 and TRBJ1-5, with the D gene not clear enough to name. This clonotype originated in a female donor in good health, enrolled as a control in a pregnancy study. The DNA reads TGTGCCAGCAGCCCCCTTATTAATCAGCCCCAGCATTTT. Its translation reads: CASSPLINQPQHF.